The 13 T cell receptor beta chains reported below all come from one sample, sequenced in a study of preoperative IRX-2 immunotherapy in early breast cancer. The protocol was immunoSEQ multiplex PCR, while the TCRdb copy is restricted to in-frame clones and leaves out a portion. The repertoire holds approximately 2,100 clones, with roughly 70% as singletons. The treatment was: preoperative locoregional IRX-2 cytokine immunotherapy. Specimen: tumor tissue, collected before IRX-2 immunotherapy. These receptors were obtained from a human donor with breast cancer.

The chain is built from TRBV28 and TRBJ2-4; 8 positions agree with TRBD2. The ends lost 8 bases at V and 2 bases at J; junction bases unmatched: 14. This CDR3 is 17 amino acids long. CDR1 and CDR2 from the germline V gene are MDHEN and SYDVKM. In DNA form, the CDR3 reads TGTGCCAGCGGGCTACGGGGGGGAGGTGGGACCAAAAACATTCAGTACTTC. Amino acids: CASGLRGGGGTKNIQYF.

CDR3 coding DNA: TGTGCCAGCAGTTTAGATGGGGCCGCGGGGGGCACTGAAGCTTTCTTT. This sequence encodes CASSLDGAAGGTEAFF. The chain employs TRBV28 and TRBJ1-1; possible D gene TRBD1, 5 bases. Deletions cut 2 bases from V and 4 bases from J, with 17 bases between. The germline CDR1 and CDR2 sequences are MDHEN and SYDVKM. The CDR3 consists of 16 residues.

The sample holds a few counts of this clone. The chain joins TRBV11-3 to TRBJ1-4, with a possible D match to TRBD1 (6 bases). Germline CDR1 is SGHNT and CDR2 is YENEEA. This CDR3 spans 16 amino acids. V was trimmed by 1 base and J by 0 bases, leaving 9 bases between them. The CDR3, as DNA: TGTGCCAGCAGCTTAGGACCAGGGGCAACTAATGAAAAACTGTTTTTT. Translation: CASSLGPGATNEKLFF.

The chain links TRBV14 to TRBJ1-2; TRBD1 matches at 9 bases. CDR3 length: 15 residues. V trimming: 3 bases; J trimming: 6 bases; junction bases outside the gene matches: 8. Germline CDR1 SGHDN, CDR2 FVKESK. This chain's CDR3 is CASSHVGQGIHGYTF. The CDR3 DNA is TGTGCCAGCAGCCATGTAGGACAGGGGATCCATGGCTACACCTTC.

The chain carries TRBV11-3 and TRBJ1-2; no firm D call. CDR1 SGHNT and CDR2 YENEEA come from the germline V gene. Trimming removed 3 bases at V and 2 bases at J, with 16 bases between. The CDR3 length is 16 residues. CDR3 sequence reads: CASSLGIGEGNYGYTF. As DNA, the CDR3 is TGTGCCAGCAGCTTGGGGATCGGGGAAGGGAACTATGGCTACACCTTC.

This chain joins TRBV6-8 and TRBJ1-6; 7 bases align to TRBD1. Germline CDR1 MNHGY, CDR2 SAAAGT. J lost 2 bases, V lost 6 bases, and 7 bases had no gene match. CDR3 length: 16 residues. The CDR3 region has the DNA TGTGCCAGCAGCCTACAGGGGAGGGCCTATAATTCACCCCTCCACTTT. Protein: CASSLQGRAYNSPLHF.

The chain carries TRBV19 and TRBJ1-3; D gene unclear. The CDR3 length is 15 residues. Germline V gene lookup returns CDR1 LNHDA and CDR2 SQIVND (reference sequence). The CDR3 nucleotides read TGTGGCGCGAGGGCAGGTACGAGCTCTGGAAACACCATATATTTT. It specifies CGARAGTSSGNTIYF.

The chain links TRBV19 to TRBJ1-1; 8 bases match TRBD1. With 10 bases clipped from V and 1 base from J, the junction kept 8 bases outside the gene matches. The germline gives CDR1 LNHDA, CDR2 SQIVND (reference sequence). This CDR3 contains 14 residues. CDR3 nucleotide sequence: TGTGCCACGAAAGAAACAGGGGGGAACACTGAAGCTTTCTTT. Translating gives CATKETGGNTEAFF.

This clone was detected a few times. This sequence joins TRBV19 and TRBJ1-5, with unresolved D. V lost 0 bases to trimming and J lost 0 bases, with 12 bases between them. The CDR3 length is 17 residues. Germline CDR1 LNHDA, CDR2 SQIVND (reference sequence). The CDR3 nucleotides read TGTGCCAGTAGTATAGATCGTGGGCGGTCTAGCAATCAGCCCCAGCATTTT. The encoded protein is CASSIDRGRSSNQPQHF.

This chain connects TRBV25-1 to TRBJ2-3; 10 nucleotides agree with TRBD2. Germline V gene sequence: CDR1 MGHDK, CDR2 SYGVNS. The CDR3 has 15 amino acids. The trim removed 3 bases at V and 3 bases at J, leaving 3 bases unmatched. As DNA, the CDR3 is TGTGCCAGCAGTGATAGCGGGGGGATTACAGATACGCAGTATTTT. Translated: CASSDSGGITDTQYF. Full variable domain (outside the CDR3, taken from reference TRBV25-1 and TRBJ2-3): EADIYQTPRYLVIGTGKKITLECSQTMGHDKMYWYQQDPGMELHLIHYSYGVNSTEKGDLSSESTVSRIRTEHFPLTLESARPSHTSQYLCASSDSGGITDTQYFGPGTRLTVL.

J is TRBJ2-3 and V is TRBV4-1; D possibly corresponds to TRBD2 (6 bases). The CDR3 is made up of 13 amino acids. Germline lookup yields CDR1 MGHRA and CDR2 YSYEKL. Trimming pared 1 base from V and 9 bases from J, leaving 11 bases between. The CDR3, as DNA: TGCGCCAGCAGCCAAGGGGGGGTTGCCACGCAGTATTTT. Encoded protein: CASSQGGVATQYF.

V gene TRBV6-8 combines with J gene TRBJ1-1; 7 bases are a match to TRBD1. CDR1 is MNHGY, CDR2 SAAAGT, per germline. This CDR3 is 13 amino acids long. V lost 6 bases to trimming and J lost 7 bases; unmatched junction nucleotides: 8. CDR3 nucleotides: TGTGCCAGCAGCCGAGACAGGGACGATGAAGCTTTCTTT. It translates to CASSRDRDDEAFF.

The chain employs TRBV11-3 and TRBJ1-3; the D gene is possibly TRBD1 (6 bases). The CDR3 loop spans 19 amino acids. Trimming stripped 2 bases from V and 4 bases from J, with 24 bases between. CDR1 and CDR2 from the germline V gene are SGHNT and YENEEA. Written as DNA, the CDR3 is TGTGCCAGCAGCTTATCATTGAGGGACAAGGGAGGGGTCGGAAACACCATATATTTT. This translates into CASSLSLRDKGGVGNTIYF.